This T cell receptor beta chain emerged from a study of T cell changes during pregnancy in multiple sclerosis. The data were produced by immunoSEQ multiplex PCR, yet TCRdb's version contains in-frame clones alone and is incomplete. The sample shows around 66,000 clones, roughly 91% of them seen only once. This CDR3 region has 13 residues. Germline CDR1 MGHRA, CDR2 YSYEKL. The V segment lost 2 bases and the J segment 11 bases; nucleotides outside the gene matches: 8. The rearrangement links TRBV4-1 to TRBJ1-1; 7 positions agree with TRBD1. The sample in question was peripheral blood, obtained in the third trimester of pregnancy. This receptor was identified in a female donor in good health, enrolled as a control in a pregnancy study. This chain's CDR3 is CASSQLSGGRAFF. Written as DNA, the CDR3 is TGCGCCAGCAGCCAACTCTCAGGGGGGCGGGCTTTCTTT.